These 23 T cell receptor delta chains originate from one sample sequenced in a study of γδ T cells in repeated Plasmodium falciparum infection. Gammadelta T cells were flow-sorted from PBMC into Vgamma9/Vdelta2+ and Vdelta2-negative populations for bulk analysis. TCRdb redid the clone calls on the multiplex PCR reads with CATT. This repertoire shows under 50,000 delta-chain clones, roughly 1.6% found once; its top ten account for about 8.6%. Sequenced sample: gamma-delta T cells from blood. These receptors all come from a pool of human donors (malaria-infected and uninfected, not separated).

Comments on this clone: The protein TCRdb lists belongs to a much larger clone and differs from this DNA's translation at residue 10, which points to a read error; the protein shown is made from the DNA. The chain uses TRDV1 and TRDJ1; 9 nucleotides match TRDD3. As TCRdb names no J gene, one was assigned here on the basis of a DNA match to germline. The CDR3 has 19 residues. From germline, CDR1 is TSWWSYY and CDR2 QGS. J was trimmed by 3 bases and V by 2 bases; bases with no gene match: 16. This chain's CDR3 is CALGEMVLRSAGGSDKLIF. The DNA of the CDR3 is TGTGCTCTTGGGGAAATGGTCCTACGGTCCGCTGGGGGATCCGATAAACTCATCTTT.

The V call is TRDV3, the J call TRDJ1; 10 positions match TRDD3. Germline-derived CDR1 and CDR2 are TVYSNPD and GDNSRS (reference sequence). The CDR3 extends over 16 amino acids. The junction had 11 bases not matched to a gene; V was cut back by 2 bases and J by 2 bases. The CDR3 region has the DNA TGTGCCTTTTGGCTCCTGGGGGATAGGGGGACCGATAAACTCATCTTT. It codes for CAFWLLGDRGTDKLIF.

Worth noting for this clone: The protein in TCRdb stems from a much larger clone and differs at residue 16 from this DNA's translation, likely a read error; here the protein is translated from the DNA. The CDR3 sequence: CALGEGLSPSSIPLYADKLIF. CDR3 nucleotide sequence: TGTGCTCTTGGGGAAGGCCTCTCCCCATCGAGTATCCCGCTGTACGCCGATAAACTCATCTTT. The V gene is TRDV1, the J gene TRDJ1; the D is unclear. Here the J gene was assigned by germline matching of the DNA, as TCRdb has none. CDR1 is TSWWSYY and CDR2 is QGS in the germline V gene. Deletions cut 2 bases from V and 3 bases from J, with 31 bases between. This CDR3 comprises 21 residues.

Remarks on this clone: TCRdb lists the protein of a much larger clone for this DNA, which differs at residue 7, so this is likely a read error; the protein given here is translated from the DNA itself. CDR3 nucleotide sequence: TGTGCTCTTGGGGGGTTTACAGCCGATAAACTCATCTTT. It codes for CALGGFTADKLIF. V and J are TRDV1 and TRDJ1; D is unresolved. Germline loops: CDR1 TSWWSYY, CDR2 QGS. The V end lost 4 bases, the J end lost 3 bases, and 9 bases lay between the germline ends. The CDR3 runs to 13 residues.

In the case of this clone: TCRdb records a much larger clone's protein for this DNA, with a difference at residue 7 that likely arises from a read error; the protein given is the translation of the DNA. V is TRDV1 and J is TRDJ1; 8 nucleotides line up with TRDD3. The J gene, not given by TCRdb, was assigned here from a germline match of the nucleotide sequence. Germline lookup yields CDR1 TSWWSYY and CDR2 QGS. The CDR3 has 15 amino acids. CDR3 DNA sequence: TGTGCCCTCGGGGAGAGGCGGGGGATATCCGATAAACTCATCTTT. Protein product: CALGERRGISDKLIF.

Remarks on this clone: The protein in TCRdb stems from a much larger clone and differs at residue 14 from this DNA's translation, likely a read error; here the protein is translated from the DNA. This sample includes further DNA sequences coding for the same CDR3. V is TRDV1 and J is TRDJ1, with D hard to call. TCRdb offers no J gene call, so here the DNA was matched to germline to obtain one. Germline CDR1 and CDR2: TSWWSYY and QGS. The CDR3 loop spans 17 amino acids. DNA for the CDR3: TGTGCTCTTGGGGAACGTACGTTAGGGTTCCCCACCGATGAACTCATCTTT. Its protein product is CALGERTLGFPTDELIF.

Concerning this clone itself: A single base is all that separates this from a far larger clone, so a read error is likely. Other nucleotide sequences in the sample specify the same CDR3. The chain links TRDV1 to TRDJ2; 8 bases align to TRDD3. TCRdb leaves out the J gene; it was filled in here by matching the DNA to germline. The V gene's germline CDR1 is TSWWSYY and CDR2 QGS. Trimming removed 0 bases from V and 11 bases from J; junction bases left unmatched: 14. The CDR3 covers 17 residues. The CDR3 bases are TGTGCTCTTGGGGAACTTCGTCGGGGGGGATATGGGCCGCAACTCTTCTTT. Amino acid sequence: CALGELRRGGYGPQLFF.

On this clone itself: The TCRdb protein, from a much larger clone, departs from this DNA's translation at residue 6, likely by read error; the protein shown derives from the DNA. The chain employs TRDV1 and TRDJ1; tentatively, D is TRDD2 (6 bases). The CDR3 runs to 12 residues. Germline-derived CDR1 and CDR2 are TSWWSYY and QGS. Trimming left V 8 bases short and J 5 bases short, with 12 bases between. CDR3 DNA: TGTGCTCTTTTTTCCTTCCGGGATAAACTCATCTTT. Translating it yields CALFSFRDKLIF.

Ten or more counts support this clone. This may arise from a read error, as a much more abundant clone is one base away. The J gene is TRDJ2, the V gene TRDV2, with 11 bases that match TRDD3. The germline V gene encodes CDR1 GEAIGNYY and CDR2 EKD. V lost 5 bases and J lost 2; bases outside the gene matches: 9. The CDR3 has 17 amino acids. DNA of the CDR3: TGTGCCTGTGGCGTCGACTGGGGGATAAGGTTGACAGCACAACTCTTCTTT. It encodes CACGVDWGIRLTAQLFF.

Of note for this clone: A far larger clone is just one base off, so this is likely a read error. Other DNA sequences from this sample encode an identical CDR3 as well. The CDR3, as DNA: TGTGCTCTTGGGAGGTCCCCACCTAGGACTTTCTCTACTGGGATATCCCAGGGTAAACTCATCTTT. Its protein product is CALGRSPPRTFSTGISQGKLIF. The chain combines TRDV1 with TRDJ1; perhaps TRDD3 as D (6 bases). TCRdb does not report a J gene; here it was assigned by matching the DNA to germline references. This CDR3 comprises 22 residues. Germline V gene data show CDR1 as TSWWSYY and CDR2 as QGS. Trimming shortened V by 5 bases and J by 7 bases, and 41 bases separated the two germline ends.

The rearrangement uses TRDV1 and TRDJ1, with 8 bases matching TRDD3. Assignment of the J gene here rests on matching the DNA to germline, because TCRdb gives none. The CDR3 has 22 amino acids. CDR1 TSWWSYY and CDR2 QGS come from the germline V gene. The ends lost 0 bases at V and 1 base at J; junction bases unmatched: 22. CDR3 protein: CALGELSLRSTGHWGGTDKLIF. The CDR3 region has the DNA TGTGCTCTTGGGGAACTTTCCCTCAGGAGCACAGGGCACTGGGGGGGCACCGATAAACTCATCTTT.

On this clone: A single base is all that separates this from a far larger clone, so a read error is likely. The sample has other DNA sequences that encode this CDR3 too. This chain connects TRDV1 to TRDJ1; 13 bases are shared with TRDD3. From germline, CDR1 is TSWWSYY and CDR2 QGS. The CDR3 runs 25 residues. This chain's CDR3 is CALGELKLLRLLGDTRIRKTDKLIF. In nucleotides, the CDR3 is TGTGCACTTGGGGAACTTAAACTCCTACGGTTACTGGGGGATACGCGTATCCGAAAGACCGATAAACTCATCTTT.

This clone was counted a few times. TCRdb's listed protein matches a much larger clone and diverges from this DNA's translation at residue 19, likely through a read error; the protein shown comes from the DNA. Called V gene: TRDV1; the J gene was not called; the table's TRDD3 call for D was not verified on the DNA. The germline gives CDR1 TSWWSYY, CDR2 QGS. CDR3 length: 21 amino acids. Written as DNA, the CDR3 is TGTGCTCTTGCCCAAGGGGACCTCCGTGACACTGGGGGGCCCCTGAACGATAAACCCATCTTT. Its protein product is CALAQGDLRDTGGPLNDKPIF.

This clone was found a few times. A far larger clone is one base from this, pointing to a likely read error. The V gene corresponds to TRDV1; no J gene was called; the table calls TRDD3, which could not be checked here. The germline V gene encodes CDR1 TSWWSYY and CDR2 QGS. CDR3 length equals 17 residues. CDR3 protein: CALGTLAGTRYTDKLIF. CDR3 nucleotide sequence: TGTGCTCTTGGCACGTTGGCGGGGACTAGGTACACCGATAAGCTCATCTTT.

This clone was seen at least ten times. Possible read error: a much larger clone is one base away. Other DNA variants within this sample encode the same CDR3. This chain uses TRDV2 with TRDJ1; 9 bases map to TRDD3. There are 15 residues in the CDR3. Germline V gene data show CDR1 as GEAIGNYY and CDR2 as EKD. Trimming removed 4 bases from V and 2 bases from J; junction bases left unmatched: 7. In nucleotides, the CDR3 is TGTGCCTGTGAGCCTCTGGGGGATTATACCGATAAACTCATCTTT. Amino acids: CACEPLGDYTDKLIF.

The sample holds a few counts of this clone. The translation of this DNA and the TCRdb protein of a much larger clone differ at residue 3, probably owing to a read error; the protein shown here is translated from the DNA. The V and J genes are TRDV1 and TRDJ1, with D possibly being TRDD2 or TRDD3 (6 bases each). As TCRdb names no J gene, one was assigned here on the basis of a DNA match to germline. Looked up from germline, CDR1 is TSWWSYY and CDR2 is QGS. This CDR3 contains 17 residues. This CDR3 is CAPGVLPSDALRDKLIF. CDR3 sequence (DNA): TGTGCTCCTGGGGTATTGCCTTCCGACGCACTTCGGGACAAACTCATCTTT.

This clone has just a few counts. The protein held in TCRdb is that of a much larger clone and does not match this DNA's translation at residue 12, likely because of a read error; the protein shown is translated from the DNA. The chain is built from TRDV3 and TRDJ1; D is unclear. Germline CDR1 and CDR2: TVYSNPD and GDNSRS (reference sequence). The CDR3 has 14 residues. CDR3 bases: TGTGCCTTTTTTGTTCCGTGTTACACCGATAAACCCATCTTT. Its protein product is CAFFVPCYTDKPIF.

This clone was seen more than once but under ten times. The translation of this DNA and the TCRdb protein of a much larger clone differ at residue 4, probably owing to a read error; the protein shown here is translated from the DNA. The chain uses TRDV2 and TRDJ1; 12 positions agree with TRDD3. TCRdb records no J gene; here it was assigned by comparing the DNA to germline. The CDR3 is 19 amino acids. V lost 5 bases to trimming and J lost 0 bases; unmatched junction nucleotides: 15. Germline CDR1 GEAIGNYY, CDR2 EKD. The CDR3 sequence: CACGFLLGDTPPYTDKLIF. The DNA of the CDR3 is TGTGCCTGTGGCTTTCTACTGGGGGATACCCCTCCCTACACCGATAAACTCATCTTT.

This clone was detected a few times. A far bigger clonotype differs at one base, so this is likely a read error. Other DNA sequences of this sample code for an identical CDR3. This chain links TRDV1 with TRDJ1; 9 nucleotides agree with TRDD3. TCRdb is silent on the J gene; assignment here came from matching the DNA to germline. J gave up 5 bases and V 0 bases, and 22 bases lay outside the gene matches. The CDR3 is 21 amino acids. Germline CDR1 TSWWSYY, CDR2 QGS. Here the CDR3 reads CALGELIPLGRCTGGPDKLIF. CDR3 DNA: TGTGCTCTTGGGGAACTCATCCCCTTGGGACGCTGTACTGGGGGACCAGATAAACTCATCTTT.

Comments on this clone: A far larger clone is just one base off, so this is likely a read error. The chain couples TRDV1 to TRDJ1, with D possibly TRDD3 on 7 matching bases. The J gene, not given by TCRdb, was assigned here from a germline match of the nucleotide sequence. V was cut by 9 bases and J by 0 bases, with 35 bases left in between. The CDR3 has 21 residues. CDR1 and CDR2 (germline): TSWWSYY, QGS. CDR3: CALITKPSPNWGPNYTDKLIF. The CDR3 DNA sequence: TGTGCTCTCATAACCAAGCCTTCCCCTAACTGGGGACCTAATTACACCGATAAACTCATCTTT.

This clone has a handful of counts. A far larger clone is just one base off, so this is likely a read error. Other DNA sequences within the sample encode an identical CDR3. This CDR3 reads CAFGPSPSLGATDKLIF. Written as DNA, the CDR3 is TGTGCCTTTGGCCCCTCCCCTTCCCTGGGGGCTACCGATAAACTCATCTTT. J is TRDJ1 and V is TRDV3; tentative D call: TRDD3 (7 bases). No J segment appears in TCRdb, so it was assigned here by matching the sequence to germline. There are 17 residues in the CDR3. V gave up 2 bases and J gave up 2 bases, with 24 bases separating them. Germline-derived CDR1 and CDR2 are TVYSNPD and GDNSRS (reference sequence).

This clone appeared many times. TCRdb lists the protein of a much larger clone for this DNA, which differs at residue 3, so this is likely a read error; the protein given here is translated from the DNA itself. J is TRDJ1 and V is TRDV1; no clear D. The J gene is absent in TCRdb and was assigned here via DNA matching to germline. The CDR3 runs to 16 residues. Germline CDR1 reads TSWWSYY; CDR2 reads QGS. CDR3 in amino acids: CAIGTPGLRNTDKLIF. The CDR3 bases are TGTGCTATTGGGACCCCGGGACTCCGAAACACCGATAAACTCATCTTT.

Regarding this clone: TCRdb's listed protein matches a much larger clone and diverges from this DNA's translation at residue 18, likely through a read error; the protein shown comes from the DNA. No J gene call was made, and the V gene is TRDV1; no DNA check was done on the table's D call, TRDD3. From germline, CDR1 is TSWWSYY and CDR2 QGS. The CDR3 extends over 19 amino acids. The CDR3, as DNA: TGTGCTCTTGGAGTGTGCACTAGGGCTGGTCGGGGAATGTCCGATAAACTCACCTTT. Translated: CALGVCTRAGRGMSDKLTF.